The 14 T cell receptor beta chains below come from one sample, sequenced in a study of identical twins. TCRdb ran MiXCR on the 5' RACE reads and lists one entry per CDR3 protein. The top ten clones hold more than 0.8% of a sample with around 510,000 distinct CDR3 sequences, over 11% of them seen once. These data were also filed under a second study, of yellow fever vaccine responses in identical twins.

Sequencing was done on a sample of CD4+ T cells sorted from blood. The receptors come from a young woman in good health.

This clonotype was counted between two and nine times. The genes are TRBV7-2 and TRBJ1-1; tentatively, D is TRBD1 (5 bases). The germline V and J ends were trimmed by 2 bases and 2 bases, with 12 bases remaining between them. Germline CDR1 and CDR2: SGHTA and FQGNSA. The CDR3 is 15 residues long. CDR3 in amino acids: CASSLRRGRNTEAFF. The DNA of the CDR3 is TGTGCCAGCAGCTTAAGGCGGGGGAGAAACACTGAAGCTTTCTTT.

This clonotype was counted only a few times. The rearrangement joins TRBV3-1 to TRBJ2-1; D unresolved. This CDR3 contains 11 residues. Germline values: CDR1 LGHDT, CDR2 YNNKEL (reference sequence). Trimming cost V 3 bases and J 8 bases, with 5 bases left between them. The CDR3: CASSQVHEQFF. The CDR3 nucleotides read TGTGCCAGCAGCCAGGTCCATGAGCAGTTCTTC.

The V call is TRBV20-1, the J call TRBJ2-2; 9 bases map to TRBD1. The J segment lost 0 bases and the V segment lost 1 base, leaving 0 bases of the junction unmatched. Germline CDR1 DFQATT, CDR2 SNEGSKA (reference sequence). The CDR3 is made up of 15 amino acids. The CDR3 protein is CSARGQGANTGELFF. The CDR3 region has the DNA TGCAGTGCTAGAGGACAGGGGGCGAACACCGGGGAGCTGTTTTTT.

The rearrangement links TRBV12-3 or TRBV12-4 to TRBJ2-2; D might be TRBD1 (5 bases). The CDR3 sequence is 13 residues long. The V end was cut by 5 bases, the J end by 6 bases, with 10 bases between. CDR3 DNA: TGTGCCAGCAGTGTCCAGGGATCCGGGGAGCTGTTTTTT. This encodes CASSVQGSGELFF.

V gene TRBV6-5 combines with J gene TRBJ1-1; D may be TRBD1 (5 bases). From germline, CDR1 is MNHEY and CDR2 SVGAGI. The V end was cut by 2 bases, the J end by 1 base, with 17 bases between. This CDR3 spans 17 amino acids. The chain's CDR3 is CASSYGGGGYQNTEAFF. The CDR3 nucleotides read TGTGCCAGCAGTTACGGGGGGGGAGGGTACCAGAACACTGAAGCTTTCTTT.

This clonotype showed up just a few times. The V call is TRBV2, the J call TRBJ2-3, with D perhaps TRBD1 (5 bases). V lost 7 bases and J lost 4, with 12 bases in between. This CDR3 region has 13 residues. Germline V gene lookup returns CDR1 SNHLY and CDR2 FYNNEI. The CDR3 bases are TGTGCCAGCAAGGCAGGGCAGGCAGATACGCAGTATTTT. Protein sequence: CASKAGQADTQYF.

The CDR3 spells CSVMARGGSPLHF. The CDR3 nucleotides are TGCAGTGTTATGGCCAGGGGAGGTTCACCCCTCCACTTT. V usage is TRBV20-1 and J usage is TRBJ1-6, with D perhaps matching TRBD1 (6 bases). V lost 7 bases, J lost 9 bases, and 16 bases lay in between. This CDR3 has 13 residues. From germline, CDR1 is DFQATT and CDR2 SNEGSKA (reference sequence).

The table lists this clonotype with a few counts. The chain carries TRBV20-1 and TRBJ2-1; 8 bases align to TRBD1. CDR1 and CDR2 (germline): DFQATT, SNEGSKA (reference sequence). J was trimmed by 8 bases and V by 6 bases; bases with no gene match: 12. This CDR3 has 14 residues. The CDR3 DNA follows: TGCAGTGCGCCAGGGGGCCTATCCGGGGATGAGCAGTTCTTC. Its protein product is CSAPGGLSGDEQFF.

The V and J genes are TRBV7-9 and TRBJ2-3, with D possibly TRBD1 on 6 matching bases. The length of the CDR3 is 17 residues. Germline CDR1 reads SEHNR; CDR2 reads FQNEAQ (reference sequence). Deletions cut 5 bases from V and 2 bases from J, with 20 bases between. The CDR3 loop is CASSETGAGQNTDTQYF. As DNA, the CDR3 is TGTGCCAGCAGCGAAACCGGAGCTGGACAGAACACAGATACGCAGTATTTT.

This clonotype was detected a few times. This chain links TRBV7-2 with TRBJ1-1; D gene uncertain. The CDR3 is 14 residues long. Germline CDR1 SGHTA, CDR2 FQGNSA. V was clipped by 0 bases and J by 0 bases, with 5 bases between them. In DNA form, the CDR3 reads TGTGCCAGCAGCTTAGCGCAGTTGAACACTGAAGCTTTCTTT. Amino acids: CASSLAQLNTEAFF.

This clonotype turned up a few times. The chain joins TRBV18 to TRBJ2-1; 7 bases match TRBD2. The CDR3 sequence is 15 residues long. Germline V lookup: CDR1 KGHSH, CDR2 LQKENI. The junction had 7 bases not matched to a gene; V was cut back by 1 base and J by 7 bases. CDR3 sequence (DNA): TGTGCCAGCTCACCACTTCAGCGGGGAGATAATGAGCAGTTCTTC. This translates into CASSPLQRGDNEQFF.

The chain uses TRBV3-1 and TRBJ1-5; possibly TRBD1 for D (6 bases). The CDR3 is 15 residues long. Germline V gene lookup returns CDR1 LGHDT and CDR2 YNNKEL (reference sequence). V lost 3 bases to trimming and J lost 3 bases, with 12 bases between them. The CDR3 sequence is CASSHSNRDNQPQHF. The CDR3 DNA sequence: TGTGCCAGCAGCCATAGTAACAGGGACAATCAGCCCCAGCATTTT.

V usage is TRBV7-8 and J usage is TRBJ2-3, with 9 bases aligning to TRBD1. The germline V gene has CDR1 SGHVS and CDR2 FQNEAQ. The CDR3 has 14 residues. Germline trimming cut 5 bases from V and 4 bases from J; bases unmatched to any gene: 4. In DNA form, the CDR3 reads TGTGCCAGCAGCCCCGGGACAGGGTCAGATACGCAGTATTTT. As protein: CASSPGTGSDTQYF.

This clonotype was seen only a few times. The chain uses TRBV14 and TRBJ2-5; TRBD2 might be the D (5 bases). V shed 0 bases and J shed 5 bases, with 16 bases lying between them. Per germline, CDR1 SGHDN and CDR2 FVKESK. This CDR3 is 16 amino acids long. As DNA, the CDR3 is TGTGCCAGCAGCCAAGATCGCCGGAGGCTGGGTGAGACCCAGTACTTC. Translating it yields CASSQDRRRLGETQYF.